The 27 T cell receptor beta chains reported below all come from one sample, sequenced in a study of cytomegalovirus exposure and HLA in healthy donors. A multiplex PCR was run with 60 Vbeta primers and 13 Jbeta primers. Assay used: immunoSEQ multiplex PCR; TCRdb lists only in-frame clones, some missing. Here the sample table reports 21,000 or so clones. The sample comprised PBMCs. These receptors came from a man aged 60-69 years in good health and CMV-seropositive.

The chain is built from TRBV5-1 and TRBJ2-2; no reliable D call. Germline CDR1 SGHRS, CDR2 YFSETQ. The length of the CDR3 is 15 residues. V was trimmed by 0 bases and J by 6 bases, leaving 12 bases between them. The CDR3 DNA is TGCGCCAGCAGCTTGGTGGGCTGGTCGGCCGGGGAGCTGTTTTTT. Its translation: CASSLVGWSAGELFF.

This chain links TRBV7-6 with TRBJ2-4; the match to TRBD2 covers 7 bases. This CDR3 contains 18 residues. Trimming cost V 0 bases and J 0 bases; bases outside gene matches: 8. Germline V gene lookup returns CDR1 SGHVS and CDR2 FNYEAQ. The CDR3: CASSLATPGGIAKNIQYF. Written as DNA, the CDR3 is TGTGCCAGCAGCTTAGCGACCCCGGGGGGAATAGCCAAAAACATTCAGTACTTC.

This chain links TRBV30 with TRBJ2-7; no clear D. The CDR3 length is 12 residues. Germline V gives CDR1 GTSNPN, CDR2 SVGIG (reference sequence). The V and J ends lost 1 base and 1 base respectively, with 5 bases between them. CDR3 sequence (DNA): TGTGCCTGGAGTGCCGGGTCCTACGAGCAGTACTTC. This sequence encodes CAWSAGSYEQYF.

The genes are TRBV20-1 and TRBJ1-2; D remains ambiguous. This CDR3 spans 11 amino acids. Trimming left V 3 bases short and J 12 bases short, with 14 bases between. The germline CDR1 and CDR2 sequences are DFQATT and SNEGSKA (reference sequence). Written as DNA, the CDR3 is TGCAGTGCTAGGGTCGGACTGAGCAACACCTTC. Translated, it gives CSARVGLSNTF.

The chain has TRBV27 and TRBJ2-6; D remains ambiguous. V lost 5 bases and J lost 0, with 14 bases in between. Germline CDR1 reads MNHEY; CDR2 reads SMNVEV (reference sequence). The CDR3 has 17 amino acids. The CDR3 is CASSPSHGDSGANVLTF. The CDR3 coding sequence is TGTGCCAGCAGTCCTTCACATGGAGACTCTGGGGCCAACGTCCTGACTTTC.

The genes are TRBV5-6 and TRBJ1-3, with 7 bases that match TRBD1. Germline CDR1 reads SGHDT; CDR2 reads YYEEEE. Trimming took 5 bases from V and 0 from J; bases not matched to a gene: 2. CDR3 length: 14 amino acids. The CDR3 coding sequence is TGTGCCAGCAGTCGGGACAGCTCTGGAAACACCATATATTTT. It encodes CASSRDSSGNTIYF. Full variable domain (rest looked up from reference TRBV5-6 and TRBJ1-3): DAGVTQSPTHLIKTRGQQVTLRCSPKSGHDTVSWYQQALGQGPQFIFQYYEEEERQRGNFPDRFSGHQFPNYSSELNVNALLLGDSALYLCASSRDSSGNTIYFGEGSWLTVV.

The CDR3 bases are TGCAGCGTCCAACCGAACAGGGCCACAGATACGCAGTATTTT. Translating gives CSVQPNRATDTQYF. This chain joins TRBV29-1 and TRBJ2-3; the D gene is possibly TRBD1 (6 bases). Trimming left V 6 bases short and J 2 bases short, with 15 bases between. This CDR3 contains 14 residues. Germline CDR1 and CDR2: SQVTM and ANQGSEA.

As DNA, the CDR3 is TGTGCCAGCAGCGTGGGGCAGGCAGCCTACGAGCAGTACTTC. This codes for CASSVGQAAYEQYF. The chain is built from TRBV9 and TRBJ2-7; TRBD1 might be the D (5 bases). From germline, CDR1 is SGDLS and CDR2 YYNGEE. The V end was cut by 2 bases, the J end by 2 bases, with 11 bases between. The CDR3 extends over 14 amino acids.

CDR3 region: CASSEAVAGGIGYGYTF. In DNA form, the CDR3 reads TGTGCCAGCAGTGAAGCGGTGGCAGGGGGTATCGGCTATGGCTACACCTTC. The V call is TRBV6-1, the J call TRBJ1-2; 7 bases align to TRBD1. The CDR3 contains 17 residues. Germline-derived CDR1 and CDR2 are MNHNS and SASEGT. V trimming: 0 bases; J trimming: 4 bases; junction bases outside the gene matches: 11.

The V gene is TRBV5-1, the J gene TRBJ2-1; D is unclear. V lost 5 bases and J 15 bases, leaving 18 bases between the germline ends. The CDR3 extends over 12 amino acids. Per the germline V gene, CDR1 is SGHRS and CDR2 is YFSETQ. CDR3: CASSPGSPLWFF. CDR3 coding DNA: TGCGCCAGCAGTCCGGGTTCCCCTCTTTGGTTCTTC. The full variable domain, in which reference TRBV5-1 and TRBJ2-1 provide the parts outside the CDR3, is KAGVTQTPRYLIKTRGQQVTLSCSPISGHRSVSWYQQTPGQGLQFLFEYFSETQRNKGNFPGRFSGRQFSNSRSEMNVSTLELGDSALYLCASSPGSPLWFFGPGTRLTVL.

J is TRBJ2-2 and V is TRBV19, with D maybe TRBD1 (5 bases). This CDR3 is built from 14 residues. V lost 1 base to trimming and J lost 4 bases, with 7 bases between them. CDR1 and CDR2 from the germline V gene are LNHDA and SQIVND (reference sequence). The CDR3, as DNA: TGTGCCAGTAGTATAGTACAGGTCACCGGGGAGCTGTTTTTT. Its translation is CASSIVQVTGELFF.

The genes are TRBV18 and TRBJ1-1; no firm D call. Germline CDR1 and CDR2: KGHSH and LQKENI. The ends were cut back, 3 bases at V and 1 base at J, with 6 bases in the middle. This CDR3 contains 13 residues. CDR3 sequence: CASSPSGNTEAFF. The CDR3 bases are TGTGCCAGCTCACCCTCAGGGAACACTGAAGCTTTCTTT. Together with reference TRBV18 and TRBJ1-1, the CDR3 gives the full variable domain: NAGVMQNPRHLVRRRGQEARLRCSPMKGHSHVYWYRQLPEEGLKFMVYLQKENIIDESGMPKERFSAEFPKEGPSILRIQQVVRGDSAAYFCASSPSGNTEAFFGQGTRLTVV.

The chain joins TRBV11-2 to TRBJ2-7; 11 bases agree with TRBD2. From germline, CDR1 is SGHAT and CDR2 FQNNGV. Unmatched junction bases numbered 5, after V lost 4 bases and J lost 6 bases. The CDR3 runs to 14 residues. The CDR3 region is CASSSGTSGSEQYF. In nucleotides, the CDR3 is TGTGCCAGCAGCTCCGGGACTAGCGGTTCCGAGCAGTACTTC.

The chain employs TRBV5-1 and TRBJ2-3; D may be TRBD1 (6 bases). This CDR3 region has 16 residues. From germline, CDR1 is SGHRS and CDR2 YFSETQ. V was clipped by 0 bases and J by 5 bases, with 16 bases between them. CDR3 in DNA: TGCGCCAGCAGCTTGGGAGACAGGATCGGAGTAGATACGCAGTATTTT. As protein: CASSLGDRIGVDTQYF.

This chain joins TRBV18 and TRBJ1-2; unclear D gene. The ends were cut back, 3 bases at V and 4 bases at J, with 12 bases in the middle. The CDR3 spans 14 residues. Germline V gene data show CDR1 as KGHSH and CDR2 as LQKENI. The CDR3 DNA sequence: TGTGCCAGCTCACCTACGGAGGATTTCTATGGCTACACCTTC. Its protein product is CASSPTEDFYGYTF.

The V call is TRBV5-1, the J call TRBJ1-1; unclear D gene. The V gene's germline CDR1 is SGHRS and CDR2 YFSETQ. CDR3 length: 14 amino acids. Trimming took 2 bases from V and 4 from J, leaving 12 bases between them. DNA of the CDR3: TGCGCCAGCAGCTTCGGGGTCGAAGGCACTGAAGCTTTCTTT. Translating it yields CASSFGVEGTEAFF.

The V and J genes are TRBV20-1 and TRBJ1-2, with a possible D match to TRBD1 (5 bases). From germline, CDR1 is DFQATT and CDR2 SNEGSKA (reference sequence). V was clipped by 5 bases and J by 7 bases, with 11 bases between them. The CDR3 length is 11 residues. CDR3: CSAEGRVGYTF. The DNA of the CDR3 is TGCAGTGCTGAGGGGAGGGTTGGCTACACCTTC.

J is TRBJ2-5 and V is TRBV5-1; 11 positions agree with TRBD2. Germline CDR1 is SGHRS and CDR2 is YFSETQ. This CDR3 contains 17 residues. V lost 1 base and J lost 2; bases outside the gene matches: 7. Written as DNA, the CDR3 is TGCGCCAGCAGCTTGCTTGGACTAGCGGGCCAACAAGAGACCCAGTACTTC. Its protein is CASSLLGLAGQQETQYF.

The chain combines TRBV14 with TRBJ2-7; 10 positions agree with TRBD2. The CDR3 is made up of 15 amino acids. The germline gives CDR1 SGHDN, CDR2 FVKESK. V shed 2 bases and J 3 bases; nucleotides not matched to a gene: 4. The CDR3, as DNA: TGTGCCAGCAGCCAACTCCTAGCGGGAGTCTACGAGCAGTACTTC. This gives the protein CASSQLLAGVYEQYF. The variable domain in full, completed from reference TRBV14 and TRBJ2-7, reads EAGVTQFPSHSVIEKGQTVTLRCDPISGHDNLYWYRRVMGKEIKFLLHFVKESKQDESGMPNNRFLAERTGGTYSTLKVQPAELEDSGVYFCASSQLLAGVYEQYFGPGTRLTVT.

This chain connects TRBV1 to TRBJ2-1; TRBD2 is the table's D call, not checked against the DNA. TRBV1 is a documented pseudogene. The CDR3 totals 15 residues. The CDR3 sequence is CTSSHPMTGYNEQFF. The CDR3, as DNA: TGCACCAGCAGCCATCCAATGACTGGGTACAATGAGCAGTTCTTC.

The chain combines TRBV18 with TRBJ1-4; 8 nucleotides align to TRBD1. V shed 0 bases and J 5 bases; nucleotides not matched to a gene: 2. The CDR3 covers 15 residues. CDR1 and CDR2 from the germline V gene are KGHSH and LQKENI. Written as DNA, the CDR3 is TGTGCCAGCTCACCACCGACAGGGGTAAATGAAAAACTGTTTTTT. Protein product: CASSPPTGVNEKLFF.

The J gene is TRBJ2-1, the V gene TRBV18; 12 nucleotides align to TRBD1. J was trimmed by 8 bases and V by 7 bases; bases with no gene match: 9. The CDR3 runs to 15 residues. From germline, CDR1 is KGHSH and CDR2 LQKENI. The DNA for the CDR3 is TGTGCCAGCTTCTCCGGGACAGGGGGCTTCTATGAGCAGTTCTTC. This sequence encodes CASFSGTGGFYEQFF. The whole variable domain, filled in from reference TRBV18 and TRBJ2-1, reads NAGVMQNPRHLVRRRGQEARLRCSPMKGHSHVYWYRQLPEEGLKFMVYLQKENIIDESGMPKERFSAEFPKEGPSILRIQQVVRGDSAAYFCASFSGTGGFYEQFFGPGTRLTVL.

The J gene is TRBJ2-3, the V gene TRBV29-1, with 13 nucleotides matching TRBD2. The CDR3 is made up of 14 amino acids. Germline trimming cut 8 bases from V and 5 bases from J; bases unmatched to any gene: 7. Germline CDR1 is SQVTM and CDR2 is ANQGSEA. The CDR3 loop is CSTRLAGGVDTQYF. In DNA, the CDR3 is TGCAGCACCCGACTAGCGGGAGGAGTAGATACGCAGTATTTT.

The gene calls are TRBV5-6 and TRBJ2-3, with TRBD2 identical over 12 bases. The length of the CDR3 is 17 residues. Germline CDR1 and CDR2: SGHDT and YYEEEE. V was pared by 0 bases and J by 4 bases, with 6 bases of the junction left unmatched. The CDR3 here is CASSLALLAGGADTQYF. The DNA for the CDR3 is TGTGCCAGCAGCTTGGCTCTTCTAGCGGGAGGGGCAGATACGCAGTATTTT.

The rearrangement joins TRBV14 to TRBJ2-5; possibly TRBD1 for D (5 bases). Trimming took 4 bases from V and 4 from J, leaving 13 bases between them. CDR1 SGHDN and CDR2 FVKESK come from the germline V gene. The CDR3 is 14 residues long. The CDR3 loop reads CASSPQGLSETQYF. The CDR3 nucleotides are TGTGCCAGCAGCCCCCAGGGTTTGTCAGAGACCCAGTACTTC.

CDR3 amino acids: CSANRREAFF. In DNA, the CDR3 is TGCAGTGCTAACAGGCGCGAAGCTTTCTTT. The chain couples TRBV20-1 to TRBJ1-1; possible D gene TRBD1, 5 bases. Germline CDR1 DFQATT, CDR2 SNEGSKA (reference sequence). The CDR3 has 10 residues. Trimming removed 4 bases from V and 8 bases from J, with 8 bases in between.

This chain connects TRBV5-6 to TRBJ1-2, with D unresolved. The V end was cut by 6 bases, the J end by 4 bases, with 10 bases between. This CDR3 is built from 12 residues. Germline V gene sequence: CDR1 SGHDT, CDR2 YYEEEE. The CDR3 reads CASTLSTYGYTF. The CDR3 DNA is TGTGCCAGCACCCTGAGTACCTATGGCTACACCTTC.